What follows is one TCR beta chain and its context. The antigen remains undetermined. The junction shows a germline mismatch at one end, possibly a read error. The sample comes from a study of T cells in Graves' hyperthyroidism and ophthalmopathy. Overall study findings and caveats: Most thyroid clonotypes with frequency above 0.001 were detected in blood. Ophthalmopathy was identified by the model a median about 6.8 months ahead of onset.

The CDR3 has 17 amino acids. CDR1 and CDR2 (germline): SGHRS, YFSETQ. From RNA transcripts, TCR beta CDR3 regions were amplified. The study used the HTBI primer set for a first-round RT-PCR of the TCR CDR3. TCRdb re-derived calls from the multiplex PCR reads in MiXCR, one entry per CDR3 protein. The sample carries around 400,000 distinct CDR3 sequences, more than 15% recorded once. Sequencing was done on a sample of blood. V usage is TRBV5-1 and J usage is TRBJ2-5, with 8 nucleotides matching TRBD2. The source of this sequence is a woman under 30 with Graves' hyperthyroidism that later progressed to Graves' ophthalmopathy. DNA for the CDR3: TGCGCCAGCAACTTGTTAGCCCAAGTACTAGCGGAAGAGACCCAGTACTTC. Translating it yields CASNLLAQVLAEETQYF.